Reported below is one T cell receptor (beta chain). Antigen unknown. This specimen comes from a study of persistence of HIV-infected CD4 T cells. Overall study context: Multiple blood draws of up to about 180 mL, except two donors with single leukapheresis.

Cells were stimulated nonspecifically with anti-CD3/anti-CD28 magnetic beads. CD4+ T cells upregulating both CD40 ligand and CD69 were sorted as responding cells. Plasma HIV-1 RNA stayed below 50 copies/mL for at least 4 years. Germline CDR1 MGHRA, CDR2 YSYEKL. J gave up 5 bases and V 2 bases, and 8 bases lay outside the gene matches. The CDR3 has 17 residues. The libraries were made with immunoSEQ version 4 in survey mode. Genomic DNA was diluted to 10 ng/uL, up to 1 ug per sample. The data were produced by immunoSEQ multiplex PCR, yet TCRdb's version contains in-frame clones alone and is incomplete. The sample has 40,000 to 55,000 clones, about 85% seen once; the top ten hold over 0.45%.

This TCR derives from an adult woman with HIV who was CMV-seropositive. The specimen comprised CD4+ T cells sorted from PBMCs after 18-hour stimulation, sampled from a patient who received antiretroviral therapy. The rearrangement links TRBV4-1 to TRBJ2-1; 11 positions match TRBD2. CDR3 sequence: CASSQPYRLAGNNEQFF. The CDR3 DNA reads as TGCGCCAGCAGCCAACCTTACCGACTAGCGGGGAACAATGAGCAGTTCTTC.